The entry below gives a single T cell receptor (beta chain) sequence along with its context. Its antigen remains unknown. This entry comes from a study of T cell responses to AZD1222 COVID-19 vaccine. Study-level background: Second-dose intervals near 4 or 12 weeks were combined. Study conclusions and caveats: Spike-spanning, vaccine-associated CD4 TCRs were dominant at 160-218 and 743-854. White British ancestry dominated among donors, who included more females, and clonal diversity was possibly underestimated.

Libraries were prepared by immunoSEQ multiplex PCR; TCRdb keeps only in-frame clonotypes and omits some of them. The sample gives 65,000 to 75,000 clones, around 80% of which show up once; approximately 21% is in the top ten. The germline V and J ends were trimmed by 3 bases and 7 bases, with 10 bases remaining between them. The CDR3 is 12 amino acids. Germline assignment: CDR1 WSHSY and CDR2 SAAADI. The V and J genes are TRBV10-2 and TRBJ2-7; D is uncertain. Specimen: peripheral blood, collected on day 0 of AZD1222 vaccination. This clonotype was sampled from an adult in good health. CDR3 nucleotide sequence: TGCGCCAGCAGTGATCTCCTGGATGAGCAGTACTTC. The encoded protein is CASSDLLDEQYF.